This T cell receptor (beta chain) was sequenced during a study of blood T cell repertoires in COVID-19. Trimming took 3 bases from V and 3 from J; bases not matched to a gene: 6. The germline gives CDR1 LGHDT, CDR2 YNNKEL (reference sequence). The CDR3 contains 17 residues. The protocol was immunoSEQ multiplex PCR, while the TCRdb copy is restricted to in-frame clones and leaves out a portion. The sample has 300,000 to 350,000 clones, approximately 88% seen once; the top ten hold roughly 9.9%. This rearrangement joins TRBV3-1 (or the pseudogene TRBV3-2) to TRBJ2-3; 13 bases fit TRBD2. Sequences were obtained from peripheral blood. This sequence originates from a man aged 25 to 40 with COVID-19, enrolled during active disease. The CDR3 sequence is CASSQGTSGMVTDTQYF. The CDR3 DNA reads TGTGCCAGCAGCCAGGGGACTAGCGGGATGGTAACAGATACGCAGTATTTT.